One sample yielded the 27 T cell receptor beta chains listed below, sequenced in a study of T cells in Graves' hyperthyroidism and ophthalmopathy. The investigators amplified TCR beta CDR3 regions from RNA transcripts. RT-PCR in the first round (using the HTBI primer set) targeted the TCR CDR3. A single record per CDR3 protein comes from TCRdb applying MiXCR to the multiplex PCR reads. Altogether 600,000 or so distinct CDR3 sequences are present, roughly 15% being singletons, with the ten largest covering around 12%. Sequenced material: blood. The receptor source for this set is a woman aged 45-60 years with Graves' ophthalmopathy.

The chain links TRBV20-1 to TRBJ1-4; tentatively, D is TRBD1 (5 bases). The CDR3 loop spans 13 amino acids. V was trimmed by 5 bases and J by 10 bases, leaving 17 bases between them. Germline assignment: CDR1 DFQATT and CDR2 SNEGSKA (reference sequence). CDR3 loop: CSAVQGGYGKLFF. DNA for the CDR3: TGCAGTGCTGTCCAGGGTGGGTACGGAAAACTGTTTTTT.

The rearrangement links TRBV6-2 or TRBV6-3 to TRBJ2-7; 9 bases are shared with TRBD2. Trimming at V came to 0 bases and at J to 2 bases, leaving 2 bases not matched to a gene. Germline V gene sequence: CDR1 MNHEY, CDR2 SVGEGT. CDR3 size: 15 residues. The CDR3 DNA reads as TGTGCCAGCAGTTACTCTCGCGGGAGGGCCTACGAGCAGTACTTC. It yields the protein CASSYSRGRAYEQYF.

For this clonotype: This could be a read error, since a much larger clone is one nucleotide away. This chain links TRBV12-3 or TRBV12-4 with TRBJ2-1; 12 positions match TRBD2. This CDR3 has 17 residues. The CDR3 nucleotides read TGTGACAGCAGTTTATCCTCCCGACTAGCGGGGGACAATGAGCAGTTCTTC. This encodes CDSSLSSRLAGDNEQFF.

This rearrangement joins TRBV3-1 to TRBJ1-1; D gene uncertain. V was cut by 1 base and J by 3 bases, with 12 bases left in between. Germline CDR1 and CDR2: LGHDT and YNNKEL (reference sequence). The CDR3 has 15 residues. CDR3 bases: TGTGCCAGCAGCCAAGGCCGGCGGGTGGACACTGAAGCTTTCTTT. Encoded protein: CASSQGRRVDTEAFF.

A remark on this clonotype: The conserved closing phenylalanine or tryptophan is absent in this CDR3, likely reflecting a read error. The chain is built from TRBV15 and TRBJ2-1, with 10 bases matching TRBD1. CDR1 and CDR2 from the germline V gene are LNHNV and YYDKDF (reference sequence). V lost 5 bases, J lost 6 bases, and 1 base stayed unmatched. This CDR3 is 13 amino acids long. The CDR3 bases are TGTGCCACCAGCGGGGACAGGGGCAATGAGCAGTTCTCC. This sequence encodes CATSGDRGNEQFS.

V is TRBV5-6 and J is TRBJ2-1; D is unresolved. The CDR3 covers 15 residues. V dropped 5 bases and J dropped 0 bases, with 12 bases sitting between them. From germline, CDR1 is SGHDT and CDR2 YYEEEE. The CDR3 DNA is TGTGCCAGCAGGGTGCGGTCTTACTCCTACAATGAGCAGTTCTTC. Translated, it gives CASRVRSYSYNEQFF.

V usage is TRBV7-9 and J usage is TRBJ2-5, with 7 bases identical to TRBD2. J was trimmed by 0 bases and V by 5 bases; bases with no gene match: 9. The CDR3 covers 16 residues. Germline CDR1 and CDR2: SEHNR and FQNEAQ (reference sequence). DNA of the CDR3: TGTGCCAGCAGCCCTACGGGGGGAATCCACCAAGAGACCCAGTACTTC. As protein: CASSPTGGIHQETQYF.

This clonotype was counted many times. V gene TRBV20-1 combines with J gene TRBJ2-5, with D perhaps matching TRBD2 (5 bases). The V gene lost 5 bases and the J gene lost 2 bases, with 12 bases spanning the gap. The germline V gene has CDR1 DFQATT and CDR2 SNEGSKA (reference sequence). This CDR3 is 13 amino acids long. For the CDR3, the DNA is TGCAGTGCTTCGAGGGTAGTACAAGAGACCCAGTACTTC. Translation: CSASRVVQETQYF.

There are many counts of this clonotype. The CDR3 here is CASSPPWGAGSSYNEQFF. The CDR3 DNA follows: TGTGCCAGCAGTCCCCCGTGGGGGGCTGGGAGCTCCTACAATGAGCAGTTCTTC. The V gene is TRBV28, the J gene TRBJ2-1; the D gene could be TRBD1 or TRBD2 (6 bases each). CDR1 MDHEN and CDR2 SYDVKM come from the germline V gene. The CDR3 runs to 18 residues. Trimming stripped 5 bases from V and 0 bases from J, with 20 bases between.

This clonotype appeared many times. This sequence joins TRBV12-3 or TRBV12-4 and TRBJ2-7; D may be TRBD1 or TRBD2 (5 bases each). Trimming removed 6 bases from V and 5 bases from J, with 11 bases in between. There are 12 residues in the CDR3. This CDR3 reads CASSGAANEQYF. The CDR3, as DNA: TGTGCCAGCAGCGGGGCCGCGAACGAGCAGTACTTC.

The table lists this clonotype with many counts. The V and J genes are TRBV9 and TRBJ2-7; D is possibly TRBD2 (5 bases). CDR3 size: 14 residues. Germline CDR1 SGDLS, CDR2 YYNGEE. Trimming left V 3 bases short and J 2 bases short, with 12 bases between. The CDR3 DNA is TGTGCCAGCAGCGCGGAGACGGGAACCTACGAGCAGTACTTC. Its protein is CASSAETGTYEQYF.

This clonotype has more than one count but fewer than ten. The rearrangement links TRBV4-3 to TRBJ2-1; D unclear. The CDR3 is made up of 15 amino acids. Between the trimmed V and J ends, which lost 4 bases and 0 bases, there was a span of 10 bases. CDR1 and CDR2 (germline): LGHNA, YSLEER. CDR3 protein: CASSPRIPSYNEQFF. CDR3 DNA: TGCGCCAGCAGCCCCAGGATCCCCTCCTACAATGAGCAGTTCTTC.

This chain joins TRBV14 and TRBJ2-7; D ambiguous. The V end was cut by 1 base, the J end by 4 bases, with 17 bases between. The germline V gene has CDR1 SGHDN and CDR2 FVKESK. The CDR3 consists of 16 residues. CDR3 DNA: TGTGCCAGCAGCCAAGGTTCACTACCCTCCTCTTACGAGCAGTACTTC. Protein product: CASSQGSLPSSYEQYF. Using reference TRBV14 and TRBJ2-7 for the parts outside the CDR3, the full variable domain is EAGVTQFPSHSVIEKGQTVTLRCDPISGHDNLYWYRRVMGKEIKFLLHFVKESKQDESGMPNNRFLAERTGGTYSTLKVQPAELEDSGVYFCASSQGSLPSSYEQYFGPGTRLTVT.

This clonotype was recorded many times. V usage is TRBV15 and J usage is TRBJ2-5, with a possible D match to TRBD2 (6 bases). The CDR3 loop spans 16 amino acids. Germline-derived CDR1 and CDR2 are LNHNV and YYDKDF (reference sequence). Trimming removed 0 bases at V and 2 bases at J, with 13 bases between. The CDR3 sequence: CATSRDMTAGQETQYF. The CDR3 DNA sequence: TGTGCCACCAGCAGAGATATGACAGCGGGTCAAGAGACCCAGTACTTC.

V is TRBV6-1 and J is TRBJ2-1; D may be TRBD1 (5 bases). V lost 1 base and J 5 bases, leaving 15 bases between the germline ends. Germline V gene lookup returns CDR1 MNHNS and CDR2 SASEGT. This CDR3 spans 16 amino acids. CDR3 residues: CASSEVMRQLDNEQFF. The CDR3 coding sequence is TGTGCCAGCAGTGAAGTCATGCGACAGCTTGACAATGAGCAGTTCTTC.

This clonotype has a count of ten or more. V usage is TRBV6-1 and J usage is TRBJ2-7; TRBD1 matches at 10 bases. This CDR3 has 14 amino acids. The V and J ends lost 5 bases and 6 bases, in that order; junction bases with no gene match: 7. CDR1 MNHNS and CDR2 SASEGT come from the germline V gene. The chain's CDR3 is CASSFGQGEREQYF. The CDR3 DNA sequence: TGTGCCAGCAGTTTTGGACAGGGGGAGCGCGAGCAGTACTTC.

The rearrangement links TRBV20-1 to TRBJ2-1; TRBD2 matches 7 bases. The CDR3 consists of 14 residues. Germline V lookup: CDR1 DFQATT, CDR2 SNEGSKA (reference sequence). J lost 3 bases, V lost 5 bases, and 7 bases had no gene match. CDR3 protein: CSASGTIGYNEQFF. CDR3 DNA: TGCAGTGCTTCCGGGACTATAGGCTACAATGAGCAGTTCTTC.

In its sample, this clonotype was seen many times. This chain joins TRBV2 and TRBJ2-7, with 9 bases matching TRBD2. The CDR3 is made up of 15 amino acids. Looked up from germline, CDR1 is SNHLY and CDR2 is FYNNEI. Trimming at V came to 7 bases and at J to 4 bases, leaving 11 bases not matched to a gene. CDR3 sequence reads: CASNAGTSRLYEQYF. CDR3 nucleotide sequence: TGTGCCAGCAATGCGGGGACTAGCCGTCTATACGAGCAGTACTTC. The complete variable domain, with remaining parts taken from reference TRBV2 and TRBJ2-7, reads EPEVTQTPSHQVTQMGQEVILRCVPISNHLYFYWYRQILGQKVEFLVSFYNNEISEKSEIFDDQFSVERPDGSNFTLKIRSTKLEDSAMYFCASNAGTSRLYEQYFGPGTRLTVT.

This clonotype was seen many times. The chain uses TRBV6-1 and TRBJ2-3; TRBD1 agrees at 12 bases. V lost 6 bases to trimming and J lost 3 bases; unmatched junction nucleotides: 4. In germline, CDR1 is MNHNS, CDR2 SASEGT. The CDR3 consists of 15 residues. The CDR3 DNA follows: TGTGCCAGCAGGAGGGACAGGGGGCGTACAGATACGCAGTATTTT. Its protein is CASRRDRGRTDTQYF.

This clonotype has at least ten counts. The V gene is TRBV28, the J gene TRBJ1-2; no firm D call. The germline gives CDR1 MDHEN, CDR2 SYDVKM. Trimming took 6 bases from V and 8 from J, leaving 10 bases between them. This CDR3 spans 11 amino acids. CDR3 loop: CASRVTSGYTF. Here the CDR3 DNA reads TGTGCCAGCAGGGTGACATCAGGCTACACCTTC.

There are many counts of this clonotype. This chain connects TRBV5-1 to TRBJ2-2, with D hard to call. Germline V gene data show CDR1 as SGHRS and CDR2 as YFSETQ. The CDR3 extends over 14 amino acids. V was pared by 4 bases and J by 3 bases, with 10 bases between. CDR3 region: CASSGVGDTGELFF. The CDR3 nucleotides read TGCGCCAGCAGCGGAGTGGGTGACACCGGGGAGCTGTTTTTT.

This clonotype was recorded at least ten times. This chain connects TRBV27 to TRBJ2-1, with 10 bases fitting TRBD2. The CDR3 sequence is 16 residues long. Germline assignment: CDR1 MNHEY and CDR2 SMNVEV (reference sequence). V dropped 8 bases and J dropped 5; count of bases not matched to a gene: 12. CDR3 DNA sequence: TGTGCCAGCTTCCCCTCAGCGGGAGGGCGGCACAATGAGCAGTTCTTC. It encodes CASFPSAGGRHNEQFF.

The table lists this clonotype with a few counts. V is TRBV30 and J is TRBJ2-5, with 16 bases lining up with TRBD2. Germline lookup yields CDR1 GTSNPN and CDR2 SVGIG (reference sequence). The V and J ends lost 1 base and 4 bases, in that order; junction bases with no gene match: 3. CDR3 length equals 16 residues. The CDR3 region is CAWSEGLAGGPETQYF. CDR3 nucleotide sequence: TGTGCCTGGAGTGAGGGACTAGCGGGAGGGCCAGAGACCCAGTACTTC. The whole variable domain, filled in from reference TRBV30 and TRBJ2-5, reads SQTIHQWPATLVQPVGSPLSLECTVEGTSNPNLYWYRQAAGRGLQLLFYSVGIGQISSEVPQNLSASRPQDRQFILSSKKLLLSDSGFYLCAWSEGLAGGPETQYFGPGTRLLVL.

The chain couples TRBV13 to TRBJ2-1; 13 bases fit TRBD2. Germline-derived CDR1 and CDR2 are PRHDT and FYEKMQ (reference sequence). The trim removed 3 bases at V and 0 bases at J, leaving 5 bases unmatched. The CDR3 runs 18 residues. The DNA for the CDR3 is TGTGCCAGCAGCTTCACTAGCGGGGGGGAGAGCTCCTACAATGAGCAGTTCTTC. Translation: CASSFTSGGESSYNEQFF.

The J gene is TRBJ2-2, the V gene TRBV19, with a tentative D call TRBD1 (5 bases). CDR3 size: 16 residues. Germline V gene sequence: CDR1 LNHDA, CDR2 SQIVND (reference sequence). Trimming pared 6 bases from V and 0 bases from J, leaving 14 bases between. CDR3 in DNA: TGTGCCAGTAGCCACCTTCAGGGTTCGAACACCGGGGAGCTGTTTTTT. It translates to CASSHLQGSNTGELFF. Filled out from reference TRBV19 and TRBJ2-2, the complete variable domain reads DGGITQSPKYLFRKEGQNVTLSCEQNLNHDAMYWYRQDPGQGLRLIYYSQIVNDFQKGDIAEGYSVSREKKESFPLTVTSAQKNPTAFYLCASSHLQGSNTGELFFGEGSRLTVL.

This clonotype was recorded at least ten times. The J gene is TRBJ2-1, the V gene TRBV2; either TRBD1 or TRBD2 may supply D (5 bases each). The germline CDR1 and CDR2 sequences are SNHLY and FYNNEI. V was clipped by 1 base and J by 9 bases, with 10 bases between them. The CDR3 runs 13 residues. The CDR3 nucleotides read TGTGCCAGCAGTGAAGTGGGGGAAGGTGAGCAGTTCTTC. Translation gives CASSEVGEGEQFF.

The rearrangement uses TRBV13 and TRBJ2-1, with D maybe TRBD2 (6 bases). The CDR3 sequence is 15 residues long. From germline, CDR1 is PRHDT and CDR2 FYEKMQ (reference sequence). V gave up 1 base and J gave up 5 bases, with 12 bases separating them. The CDR3 is CASSLDGTGHNEQFF. CDR3 bases: TGTGCCAGCAGCTTAGACGGGACTGGGCACAATGAGCAGTTCTTC.